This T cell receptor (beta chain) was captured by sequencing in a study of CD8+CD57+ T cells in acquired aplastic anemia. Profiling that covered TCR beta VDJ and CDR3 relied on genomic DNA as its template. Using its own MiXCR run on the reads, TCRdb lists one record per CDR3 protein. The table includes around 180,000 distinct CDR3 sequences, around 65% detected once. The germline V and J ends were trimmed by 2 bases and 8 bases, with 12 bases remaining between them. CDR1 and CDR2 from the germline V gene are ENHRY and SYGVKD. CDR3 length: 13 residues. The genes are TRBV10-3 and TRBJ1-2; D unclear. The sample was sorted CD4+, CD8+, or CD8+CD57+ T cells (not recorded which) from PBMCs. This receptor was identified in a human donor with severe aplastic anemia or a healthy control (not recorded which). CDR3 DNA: TGTGCCATCAGTGAGCAGGAAGCCTGGGGCTACACCTTC. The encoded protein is CAISEQEAWGYTF.